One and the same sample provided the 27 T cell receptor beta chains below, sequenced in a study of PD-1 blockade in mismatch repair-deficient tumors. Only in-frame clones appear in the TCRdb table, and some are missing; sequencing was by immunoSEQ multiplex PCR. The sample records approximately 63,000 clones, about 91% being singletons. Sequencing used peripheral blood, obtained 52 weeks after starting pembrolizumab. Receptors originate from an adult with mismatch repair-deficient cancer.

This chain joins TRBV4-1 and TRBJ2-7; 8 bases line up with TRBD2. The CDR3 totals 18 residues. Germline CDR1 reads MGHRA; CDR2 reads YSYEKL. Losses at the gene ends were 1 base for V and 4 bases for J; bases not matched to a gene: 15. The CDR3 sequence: CASSQVILRREEMYEQYF. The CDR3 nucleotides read TGCGCCAGCAGCCAAGTCATTCTCCGGCGGGAGGAGATGTACGAGCAGTACTTC.

CDR3 protein: CASSRPGQGFDEQYF. CDR3 sequence (DNA): TGCGCCAGCAGCCGACCGGGACAGGGTTTTGACGAGCAGTACTTC. This chain connects TRBV5-1 to TRBJ2-7, with 9 bases that match TRBD1. Trimming took 4 bases from V and 5 from J; bases not matched to a gene: 10. Germline V CDR1 and CDR2: SGHRS, YFSETQ. This CDR3 has 15 residues.

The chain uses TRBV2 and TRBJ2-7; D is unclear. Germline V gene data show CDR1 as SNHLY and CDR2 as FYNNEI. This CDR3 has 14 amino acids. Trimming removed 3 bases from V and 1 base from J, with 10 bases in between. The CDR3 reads CASSDGGGSYEQYF. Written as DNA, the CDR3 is TGTGCCAGCAGTGACGGTGGCGGATCCTACGAGCAGTACTTC.

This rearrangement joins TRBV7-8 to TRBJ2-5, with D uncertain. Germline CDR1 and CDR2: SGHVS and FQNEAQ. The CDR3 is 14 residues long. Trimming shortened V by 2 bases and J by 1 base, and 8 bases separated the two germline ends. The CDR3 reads CASSLRWLQETQYF. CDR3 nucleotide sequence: TGTGCCAGCAGCTTACGATGGCTCCAAGAGACCCAGTACTTC.

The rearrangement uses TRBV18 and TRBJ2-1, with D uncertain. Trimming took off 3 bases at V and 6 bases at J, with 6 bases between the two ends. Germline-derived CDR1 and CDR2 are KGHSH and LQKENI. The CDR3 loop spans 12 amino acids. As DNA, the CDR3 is TGTGCCAGCTCACCTGAGAGCAATGAGCAGTTCTTC. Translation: CASSPESNEQFF.

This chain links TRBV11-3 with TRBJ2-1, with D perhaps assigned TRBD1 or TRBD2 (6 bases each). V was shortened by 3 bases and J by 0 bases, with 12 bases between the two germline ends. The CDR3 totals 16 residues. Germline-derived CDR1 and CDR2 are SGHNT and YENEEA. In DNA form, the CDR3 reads TGTGCCAGCAGCTTCGGGGGCGCGAGCTCCTACAATGAGCAGTTCTTC. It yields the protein CASSFGGASSYNEQFF.

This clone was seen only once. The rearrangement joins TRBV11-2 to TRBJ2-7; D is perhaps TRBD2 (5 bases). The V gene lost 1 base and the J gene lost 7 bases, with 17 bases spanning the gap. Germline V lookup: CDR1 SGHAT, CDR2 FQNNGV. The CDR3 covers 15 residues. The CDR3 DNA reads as TGTGCCAGCAGCTTAGGCTTTGCTAGCCGCGTGGAGCAGTACTTC. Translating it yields CASSLGFASRVEQYF.

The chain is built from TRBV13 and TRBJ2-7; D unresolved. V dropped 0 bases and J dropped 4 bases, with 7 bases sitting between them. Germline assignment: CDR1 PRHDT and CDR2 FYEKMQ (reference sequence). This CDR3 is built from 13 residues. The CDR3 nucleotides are TGTGCCAGCAGCTTAGGCCCCGATTACGAGCAGTACTTC. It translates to CASSLGPDYEQYF.

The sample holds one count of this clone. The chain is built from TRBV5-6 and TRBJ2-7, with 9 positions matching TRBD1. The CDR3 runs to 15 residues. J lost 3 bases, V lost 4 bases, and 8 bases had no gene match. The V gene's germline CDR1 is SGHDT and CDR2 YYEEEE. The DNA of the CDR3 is TGTGCCAGCAGCGCGGGACAGGGAATAAGCTACGAGCAGTACTTC. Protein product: CASSAGQGISYEQYF.

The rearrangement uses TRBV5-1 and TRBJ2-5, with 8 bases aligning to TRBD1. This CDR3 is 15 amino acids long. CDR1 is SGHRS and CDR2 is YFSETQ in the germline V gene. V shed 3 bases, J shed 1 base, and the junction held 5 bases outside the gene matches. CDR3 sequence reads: CASSSGQGGQETQYF. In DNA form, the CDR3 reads TGCGCCAGCAGCTCTGGACAGGGTGGCCAAGAGACCCAGTACTTC.

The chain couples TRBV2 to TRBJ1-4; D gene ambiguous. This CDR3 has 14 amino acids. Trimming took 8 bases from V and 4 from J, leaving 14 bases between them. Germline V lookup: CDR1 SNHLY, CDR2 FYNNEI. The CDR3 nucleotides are TGTGCCAGCTATTCGGGCCGCTTTAATGAAAAACTGTTTTTT. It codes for CASYSGRFNEKLFF.

CDR3 in amino acids: CASSSKRTSDHEQYF. The CDR3 DNA reads TGTGCCAGCAGTTCCAAACGGACTAGCGACCACGAGCAGTACTTC. This rearrangement joins TRBV27 to TRBJ2-7; 9 positions agree with TRBD2. The CDR3 consists of 15 residues. Germline V lookup: CDR1 MNHEY, CDR2 SMNVEV (reference sequence). V was clipped by 4 bases and J by 5 bases; unmatched bases: 9.

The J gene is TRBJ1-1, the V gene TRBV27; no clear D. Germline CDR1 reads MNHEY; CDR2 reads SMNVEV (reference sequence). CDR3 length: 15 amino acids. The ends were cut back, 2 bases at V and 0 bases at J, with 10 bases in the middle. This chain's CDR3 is CASSLSGSLNTEAFF. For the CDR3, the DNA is TGTGCCAGCAGTTTAAGTGGCAGCTTGAACACTGAAGCTTTCTTT.

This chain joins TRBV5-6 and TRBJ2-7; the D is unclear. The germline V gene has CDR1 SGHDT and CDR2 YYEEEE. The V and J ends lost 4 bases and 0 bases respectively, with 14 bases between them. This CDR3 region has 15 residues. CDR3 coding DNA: TGTGCCAGCAGCCCCCGTCTGAGCGCCTCCTACGAGCAGTACTTC. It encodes CASSPRLSASYEQYF.

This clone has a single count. The CDR3 loop reads CATSIKYNPLETQYF. The CDR3, as DNA: TGTGCCACCAGCATCAAGTACAACCCTCTCGAGACCCAGTACTTC. The chain employs TRBV15 and TRBJ2-5, with D hard to call. V dropped 4 bases and J dropped 5 bases, with 17 bases sitting between them. The CDR3 extends over 15 amino acids. Per the germline V gene, CDR1 is LNHNV and CDR2 is YYDKDF (reference sequence).

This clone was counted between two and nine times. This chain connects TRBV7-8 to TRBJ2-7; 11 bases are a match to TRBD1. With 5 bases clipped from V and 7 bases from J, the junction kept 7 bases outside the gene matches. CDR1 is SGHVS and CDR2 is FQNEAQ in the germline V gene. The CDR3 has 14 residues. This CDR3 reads CASSPDRGRGEQYF. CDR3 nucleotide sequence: TGTGCCAGCAGCCCGGACAGGGGGCGTGGAGAGCAGTACTTC.

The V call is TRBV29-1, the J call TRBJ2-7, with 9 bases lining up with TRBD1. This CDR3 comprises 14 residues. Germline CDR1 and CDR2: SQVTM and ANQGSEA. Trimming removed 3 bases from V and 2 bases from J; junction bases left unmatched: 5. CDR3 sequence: CSVDTGGFPYEQYF. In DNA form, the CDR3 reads TGCAGCGTTGATACAGGGGGCTTCCCCTACGAGCAGTACTTC.

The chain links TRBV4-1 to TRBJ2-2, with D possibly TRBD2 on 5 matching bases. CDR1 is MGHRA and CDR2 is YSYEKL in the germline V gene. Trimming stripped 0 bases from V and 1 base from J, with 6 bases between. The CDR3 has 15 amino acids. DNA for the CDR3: TGCGCCAGCAGCCAAGACGCGGGGAACACCGGGGAGCTGTTTTTT. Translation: CASSQDAGNTGELFF.

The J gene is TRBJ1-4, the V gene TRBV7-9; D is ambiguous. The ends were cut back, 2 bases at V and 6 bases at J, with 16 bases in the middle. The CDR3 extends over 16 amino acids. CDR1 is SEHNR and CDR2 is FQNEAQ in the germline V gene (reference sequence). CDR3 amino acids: CASSLITDSGYEKLFF. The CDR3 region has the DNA TGTGCCAGCAGCTTAATAACGGACTCGGGGTATGAAAAACTGTTTTTT.

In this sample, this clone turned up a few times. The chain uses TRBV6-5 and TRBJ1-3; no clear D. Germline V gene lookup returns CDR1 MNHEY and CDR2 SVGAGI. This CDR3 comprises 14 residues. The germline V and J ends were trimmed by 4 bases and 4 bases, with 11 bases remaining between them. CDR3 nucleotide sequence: TGTGCCAGCAGTTGGGGTGCTACGGGAAACACCATATATTTT. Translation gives CASSWGATGNTIYF.

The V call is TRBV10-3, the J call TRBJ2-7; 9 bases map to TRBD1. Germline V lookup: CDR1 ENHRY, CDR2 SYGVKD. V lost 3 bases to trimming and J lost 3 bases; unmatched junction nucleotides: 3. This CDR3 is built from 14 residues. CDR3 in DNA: TGTGCCATCAGTGACTCGGGACAGGGCTACGAGCAGTACTTC. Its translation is CAISDSGQGYEQYF.

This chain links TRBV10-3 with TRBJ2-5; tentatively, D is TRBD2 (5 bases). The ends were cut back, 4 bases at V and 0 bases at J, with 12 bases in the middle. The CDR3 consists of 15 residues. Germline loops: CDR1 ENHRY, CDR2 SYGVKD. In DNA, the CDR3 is TGTGCCATCAGTGCGGAAGCGGTCCACCAAGAGACCCAGTACTTC. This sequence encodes CAISAEAVHQETQYF.

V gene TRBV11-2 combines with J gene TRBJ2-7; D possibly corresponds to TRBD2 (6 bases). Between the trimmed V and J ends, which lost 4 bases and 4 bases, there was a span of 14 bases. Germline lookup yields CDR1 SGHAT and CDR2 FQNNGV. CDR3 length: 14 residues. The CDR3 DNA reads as TGTGCCAGCAGCTCACCTAGCGTCAGATACGAGCAGTACTTC. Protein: CASSSPSVRYEQYF.

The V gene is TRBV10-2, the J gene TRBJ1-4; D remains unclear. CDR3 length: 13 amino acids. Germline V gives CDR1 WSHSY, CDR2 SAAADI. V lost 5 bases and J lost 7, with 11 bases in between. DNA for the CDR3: TGCGCCAGCAGTAGGACCGTGGCTGAAAAACTGTTTTTT. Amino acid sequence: CASSRTVAEKLFF.

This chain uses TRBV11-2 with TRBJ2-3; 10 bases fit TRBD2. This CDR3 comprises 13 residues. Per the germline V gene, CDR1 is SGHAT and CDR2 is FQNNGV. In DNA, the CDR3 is TGTGCTTGGGCTAGCGGGAGTTTAGATACGCAGTATTTT. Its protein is CAWASGSLDTQYF. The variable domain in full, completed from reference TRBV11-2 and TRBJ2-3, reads EAGVAQSPRYKIIEKRQSVAFWCNPISGHATLYWYQQILGQGPKLLIQFQNNGVVDDSQLPKDRFSAERLKGVDSTLKIQPAKLEDSAVYLCAWASGSLDTQYFGPGTRLTVL.

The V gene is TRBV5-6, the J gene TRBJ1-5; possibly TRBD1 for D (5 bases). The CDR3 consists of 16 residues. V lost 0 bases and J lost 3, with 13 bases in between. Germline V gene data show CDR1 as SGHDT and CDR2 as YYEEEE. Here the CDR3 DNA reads TGTGCCAGCAGCTTGGGGAGGGCGGGGGACAATCAGCCCCAGCATTTT. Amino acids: CASSLGRAGDNQPQHF.

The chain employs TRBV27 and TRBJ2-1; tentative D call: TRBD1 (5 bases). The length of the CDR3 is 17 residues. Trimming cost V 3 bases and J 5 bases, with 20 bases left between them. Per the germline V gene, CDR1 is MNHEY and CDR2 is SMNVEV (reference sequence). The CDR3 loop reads CASSFFGYRLINNEQFF. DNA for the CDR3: TGTGCCAGCAGTTTCTTCGGGTACAGGCTTATAAACAATGAGCAGTTCTTC.